The 3 T cell receptor beta chains in this list originate from one sample, sequenced in a study of blood T cell repertoires in COVID-19. Produced via immunoSEQ multiplex PCR; TCRdb's table is partial and in-frame only. Of around 60,000 clones listed, around 89% are singletons. The source material was peripheral blood. These receptors originate from a human donor in a cohort sampled during active COVID-19.

The V call is TRBV14, the J call TRBJ2-1, with D possibly TRBD2 on 7 matching bases. V shed 1 base and J shed 9 bases, with 16 bases lying between them. The CDR3 is made up of 15 amino acids. CDR1 and CDR2 (germline): SGHDN, FVKESK. CDR3 DNA: TGTGCCAGCAGCCAAGTGGGGGGGCTTAGGGGTGAGCAGTTCTTC. Its translation is CASSQVGGLRGEQFF. Together with reference TRBV14 and TRBJ2-1, the CDR3 gives the full variable domain: EAGVTQFPSHSVIEKGQTVTLRCDPISGHDNLYWYRRVMGKEIKFLLHFVKESKQDESGMPNNRFLAERTGGTYSTLKVQPAELEDSGVYFCASSQVGGLRGEQFFGPGTRLTVL.

The gene calls are TRBV27 and TRBJ2-7; weak D call: TRBD2 (6 bases). CDR3 length equals 13 residues. Between the trimmed V and J ends, which lost 2 bases and 2 bases, there was a span of 7 bases. Germline CDR1 is MNHEY and CDR2 is SMNVEV (reference sequence). This CDR3 reads CASSLAGTYEQYF. In DNA, the CDR3 is TGTGCCAGCAGTTTAGCGGGGACCTACGAGCAGTACTTC.

The rearrangement uses TRBV7-6 and TRBJ2-3; TRBD2 agrees at 12 bases. The CDR3 is 19 residues long. The V gene's germline CDR1 is SGHVS and CDR2 FNYEAQ. Germline trimming cut 6 bases from V and 2 bases from J; bases unmatched to any gene: 15. The CDR3 loop reads CASSQEAASGRADTDTQYF. The CDR3, as DNA: TGTGCCAGCAGTCAAGAGGCGGCTAGCGGGAGGGCCGACACAGATACGCAGTATTTT.